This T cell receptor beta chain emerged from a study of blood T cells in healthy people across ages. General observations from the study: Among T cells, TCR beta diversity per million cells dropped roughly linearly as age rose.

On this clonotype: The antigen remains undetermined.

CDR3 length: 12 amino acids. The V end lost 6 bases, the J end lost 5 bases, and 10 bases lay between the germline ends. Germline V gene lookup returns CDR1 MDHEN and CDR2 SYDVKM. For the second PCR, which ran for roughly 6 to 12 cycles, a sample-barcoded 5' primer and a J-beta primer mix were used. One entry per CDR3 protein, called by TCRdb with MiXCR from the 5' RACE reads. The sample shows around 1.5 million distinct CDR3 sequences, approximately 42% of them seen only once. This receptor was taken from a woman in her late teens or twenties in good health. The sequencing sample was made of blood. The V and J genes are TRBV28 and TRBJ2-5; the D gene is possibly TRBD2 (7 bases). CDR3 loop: CASSGGPETQYF. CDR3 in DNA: TGTGCCAGCAGCGGGGGGCCGGAGACCCAGTACTTC.